These 6 T cell receptor beta chains were sequenced from one sample in a study of blood T cell repertoires in COVID-19. Clones were read by immunoSEQ multiplex PCR, and TCRdb kept only the in-frame ones, dropping some. The data contain 320,000 or so clones, 85% of them singletons. The material sequenced was PBMCs or T cells enriched from blood (not recorded which). The receptors here all came from a woman between 25 and 40 years old who had been exposed to COVID-19.

CDR3 region: CASSLSQENTEAFF. In DNA, the CDR3 is TGTGCCAGCAGTTTATCGCAGGAGAACACTGAAGCTTTCTTT. V usage is TRBV28 and J usage is TRBJ1-1; D unresolved. The CDR3 covers 14 residues. The ends were cut back, 1 base at V and 1 base at J, with 7 bases in the middle. Germline V CDR1 and CDR2: MDHEN, SYDVKM.

As for this clone: The same CDR3 can be traced to other DNA sequences in this sample. J is TRBJ1-5 and V is TRBV19; 7 nucleotides agree with TRBD1. Losses at the gene ends were 4 bases for V and 6 bases for J; bases not matched to a gene: 6. The CDR3 has 14 residues. Germline CDR1 reads LNHDA; CDR2 reads SQIVND (reference sequence). CDR3 DNA sequence: TGTGCCAGTAGTACTCGACAGGGTGGTCAGCCCCAGCATTTT. Encoded protein: CASSTRQGGQPQHF.

The chain employs TRBV28 and TRBJ1-2; 8 bases map to TRBD1. From germline, CDR1 is MDHEN and CDR2 SYDVKM. This CDR3 has 15 residues. Trimming removed 2 bases from V and 5 bases from J; junction bases left unmatched: 7. Here the CDR3 DNA reads TGTGCCAGCAGTTTAAGAGGACAGGGCCTTTATGGCTACACCTTC. Translating gives CASSLRGQGLYGYTF.

This clone was detected only a few times. The CDR3, as DNA: TGTGCCAGCAGTCCTACCAATCAGCCCCAGCATTTT. Protein sequence: CASSPTNQPQHF. The V call is TRBV12-3 or TRBV12-4, the J call TRBJ1-5; no firm D call. V gave up 5 bases and J gave up 3 bases, with 5 bases separating them. The CDR3 runs 12 residues.

The chain carries TRBV24-1 and TRBJ1-5; D gene ambiguous. With 3 bases removed from V and 2 bases from J, the gap between germline ends came to 7 bases. From germline, CDR1 is KGHDR and CDR2 SFDVKD. This CDR3 comprises 14 residues. The CDR3 loop is CATSDEGGNQPQHF. The CDR3 DNA follows: TGTGCCACCAGTGATGAGGGAGGCAATCAGCCCCAGCATTTT.

The chain carries TRBV9 and TRBJ2-3; 7 bases map to TRBD2. Germline lookup yields CDR1 SGDLS and CDR2 YYNGEE. With 0 bases clipped from V and 3 bases from J, the junction kept 7 bases outside the gene matches. This CDR3 is 16 amino acids long. CDR3 nucleotides: TGTGCCAGCAGCGTAGCTGCTAGGGAGGGGACAGATACGCAGTATTTT. It yields the protein CASSVAAREGTDTQYF.